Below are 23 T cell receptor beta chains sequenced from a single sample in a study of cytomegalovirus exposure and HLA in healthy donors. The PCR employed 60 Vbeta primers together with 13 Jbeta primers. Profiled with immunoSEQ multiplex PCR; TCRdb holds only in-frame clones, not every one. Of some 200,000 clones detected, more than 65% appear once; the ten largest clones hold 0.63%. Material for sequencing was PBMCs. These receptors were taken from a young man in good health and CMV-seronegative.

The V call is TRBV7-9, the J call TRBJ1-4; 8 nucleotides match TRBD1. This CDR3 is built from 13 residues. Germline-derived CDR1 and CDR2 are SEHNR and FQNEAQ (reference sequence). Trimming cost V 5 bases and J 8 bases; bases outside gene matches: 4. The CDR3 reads CASSTQGGEKLFF. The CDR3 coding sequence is TGTGCCAGCAGCACACAGGGGGGGGAAAAACTGTTTTTT.

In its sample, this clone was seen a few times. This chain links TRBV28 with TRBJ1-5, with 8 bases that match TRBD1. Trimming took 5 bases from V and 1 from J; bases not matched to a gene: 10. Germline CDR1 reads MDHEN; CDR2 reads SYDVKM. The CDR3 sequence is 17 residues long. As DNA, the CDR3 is TGTGCCAGCAGTAGTGGGACAGGCGATGTGAGCAATCAGCCCCAGCATTTT. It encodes CASSSGTGDVSNQPQHF.

This CDR3 is CASRDRDYRDEQFF. CDR3 sequence (DNA): TGTGCCAGCAGGGACCGGGACTATCGCGATGAGCAGTTCTTC. The rearrangement uses TRBV9 and TRBJ2-1; 7 bases fit TRBD2. Unmatched junction bases numbered 10, after V lost 5 bases and J lost 8 bases. The CDR3 length is 14 residues. CDR1 and CDR2 from the germline V gene are SGDLS and YYNGEE.

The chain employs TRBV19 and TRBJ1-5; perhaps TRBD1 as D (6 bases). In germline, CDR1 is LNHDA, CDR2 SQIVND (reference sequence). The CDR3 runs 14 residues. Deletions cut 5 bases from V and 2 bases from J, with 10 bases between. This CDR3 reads CASSVGAGNQPQHF. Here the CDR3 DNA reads TGTGCCAGTAGTGTGGGGGCGGGCAATCAGCCCCAGCATTTT.

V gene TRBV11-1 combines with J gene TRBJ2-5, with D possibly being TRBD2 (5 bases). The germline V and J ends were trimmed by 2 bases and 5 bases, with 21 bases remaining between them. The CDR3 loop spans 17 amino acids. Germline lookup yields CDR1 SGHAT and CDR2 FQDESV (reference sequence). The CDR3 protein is CASSLIPLGPLGETQYF. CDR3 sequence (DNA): TGTGCCAGCAGCTTAATACCACTAGGACCGTTAGGGGAGACCCAGTACTTC.

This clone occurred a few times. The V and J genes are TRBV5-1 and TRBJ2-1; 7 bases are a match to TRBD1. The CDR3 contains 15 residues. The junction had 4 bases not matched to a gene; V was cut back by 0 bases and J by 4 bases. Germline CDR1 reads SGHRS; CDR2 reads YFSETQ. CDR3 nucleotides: TGCGCCAGCAGCTTGGAGGCAGGGGGATACAATGAGCAGTTCTTC. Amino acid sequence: CASSLEAGGYNEQFF.

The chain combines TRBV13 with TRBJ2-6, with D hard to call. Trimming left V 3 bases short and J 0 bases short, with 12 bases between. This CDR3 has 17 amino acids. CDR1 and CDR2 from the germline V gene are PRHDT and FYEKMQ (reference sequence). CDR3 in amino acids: CASSFTVPLSGANVLTF. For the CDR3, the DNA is TGTGCCAGCAGCTTTACAGTACCCCTCTCTGGGGCCAACGTCCTGACTTTC.

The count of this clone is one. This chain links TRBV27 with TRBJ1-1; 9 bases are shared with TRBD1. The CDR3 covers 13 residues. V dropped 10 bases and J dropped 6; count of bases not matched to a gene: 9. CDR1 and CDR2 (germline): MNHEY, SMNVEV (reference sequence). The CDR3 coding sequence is TGTGCCACCAGAACAGGGGGCCTCGCTGAAGCTTTCTTT. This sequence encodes CATRTGGLAEAFF.

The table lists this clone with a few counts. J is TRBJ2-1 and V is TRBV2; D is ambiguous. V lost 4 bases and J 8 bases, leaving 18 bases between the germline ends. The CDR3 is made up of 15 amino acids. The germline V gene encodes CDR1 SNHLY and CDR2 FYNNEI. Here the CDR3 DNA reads TGTGCCAGCAGTGCCCACCTTCCGGGTTTCGATGAGCAGTTCTTC. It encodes CASSAHLPGFDEQFF.

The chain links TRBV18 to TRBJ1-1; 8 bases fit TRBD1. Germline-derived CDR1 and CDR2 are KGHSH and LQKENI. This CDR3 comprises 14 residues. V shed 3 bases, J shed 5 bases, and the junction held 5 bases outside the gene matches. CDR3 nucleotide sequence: TGTGCCAGCTCACCCAGGGGGCGCGGGACTGAAGCTTTCTTT. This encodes CASSPRGRGTEAFF.

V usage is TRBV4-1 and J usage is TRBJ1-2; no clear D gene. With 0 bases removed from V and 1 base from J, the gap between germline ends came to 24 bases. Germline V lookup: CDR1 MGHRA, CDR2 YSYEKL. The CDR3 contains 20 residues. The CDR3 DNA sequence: TGCGCCAGCAGCCAAGAAAAACTGGGTATAAGAGGGCGGTATAACTATGGCTACACCTTC. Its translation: CASSQEKLGIRGRYNYGYTF.

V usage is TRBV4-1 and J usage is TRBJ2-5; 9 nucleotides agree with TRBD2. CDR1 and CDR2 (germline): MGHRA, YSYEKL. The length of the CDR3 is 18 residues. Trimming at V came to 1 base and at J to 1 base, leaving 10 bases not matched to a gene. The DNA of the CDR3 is TGCGCCAGCAGCCAAGCTTACCAGACTAGCGGTACCCAAGAGACCCAGTACTTC. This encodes CASSQAYQTSGTQETQYF.

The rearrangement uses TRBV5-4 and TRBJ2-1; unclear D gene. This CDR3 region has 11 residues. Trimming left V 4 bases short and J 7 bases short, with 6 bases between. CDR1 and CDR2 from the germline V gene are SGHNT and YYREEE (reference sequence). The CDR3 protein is CASSVQNEQFF. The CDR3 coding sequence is TGTGCCAGCAGCGTCCAGAATGAGCAGTTCTTC.

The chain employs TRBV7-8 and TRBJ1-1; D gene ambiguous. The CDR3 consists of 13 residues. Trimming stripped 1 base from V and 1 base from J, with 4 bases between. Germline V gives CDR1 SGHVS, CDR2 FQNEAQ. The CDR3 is CASSLVGNTEAFF. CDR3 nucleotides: TGTGCCAGCAGCTTAGTCGGGAACACTGAAGCTTTCTTT. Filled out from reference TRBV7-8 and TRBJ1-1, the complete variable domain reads GAGVSQSPRYKVAKRGQDVALRCDPISGHVSLFWYQQALGQGPEFLTYFQNEAQLDKSGLPSDRFFAERPEGSVSTLKIQRTQQEDSAVYLCASSLVGNTEAFFGQGTRLTVV.

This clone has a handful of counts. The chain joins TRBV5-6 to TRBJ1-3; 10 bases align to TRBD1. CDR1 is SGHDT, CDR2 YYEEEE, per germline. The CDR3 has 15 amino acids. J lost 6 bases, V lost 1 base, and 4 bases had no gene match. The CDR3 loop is CASSLYGTGENTIYF. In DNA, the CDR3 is TGTGCCAGCAGCTTGTATGGGACAGGGGAAAACACCATATATTTT.

The CDR3 spells CAISGKRGHTDTQYF. CDR3 DNA: TGTGCCATCAGTGGGAAGCGGGGACACACAGATACGCAGTATTTT. The chain couples TRBV10-3 to TRBJ2-3; D may be TRBD2 (7 bases). The CDR3 has 15 amino acids. V gave up 4 bases and J gave up 2 bases, with 13 bases separating them. Germline-derived CDR1 and CDR2 are ENHRY and SYGVKD.

The CDR3 DNA reads as TGTGCCAGCAGTTTATTAGGGGGTCTCCACATGAACACTGAAGCTTTCTTT. Amino acid sequence: CASSLLGGLHMNTEAFF. The rearrangement links TRBV28 to TRBJ1-1; possibly TRBD1 for D (6 bases). The germline V and J ends were trimmed by 1 base and 0 bases, with 15 bases remaining between them. Germline CDR1 is MDHEN and CDR2 is SYDVKM. The CDR3 contains 17 residues.

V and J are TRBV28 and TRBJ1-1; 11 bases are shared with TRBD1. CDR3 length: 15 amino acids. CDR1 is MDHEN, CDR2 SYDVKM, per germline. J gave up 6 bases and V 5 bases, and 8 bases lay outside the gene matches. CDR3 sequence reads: CASSTRTGGRAEAFF. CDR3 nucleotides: TGTGCCAGCAGTACCCGGACAGGGGGCAGGGCTGAAGCTTTCTTT.

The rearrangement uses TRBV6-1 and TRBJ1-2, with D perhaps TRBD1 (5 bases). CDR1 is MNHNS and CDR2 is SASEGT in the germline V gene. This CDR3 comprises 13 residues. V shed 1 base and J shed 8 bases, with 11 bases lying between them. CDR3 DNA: TGTGCCAGCAGTGAAGGGACACATCGGGGCTACACCTTC. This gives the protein CASSEGTHRGYTF.

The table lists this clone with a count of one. CDR3 nucleotides: TGTGCCAGCAGCTCCTCACAGGGGTTGAACACTGAAGCTTTCTTT. It codes for CASSSSQGLNTEAFF. The J gene is TRBJ1-1, the V gene TRBV7-9, with 7 bases fitting TRBD1. The CDR3 is 15 amino acids. CDR1 SEHNR and CDR2 FQNEAQ come from the germline V gene (reference sequence). The junction had 5 bases not matched to a gene; V was cut back by 4 bases and J by 0 bases.

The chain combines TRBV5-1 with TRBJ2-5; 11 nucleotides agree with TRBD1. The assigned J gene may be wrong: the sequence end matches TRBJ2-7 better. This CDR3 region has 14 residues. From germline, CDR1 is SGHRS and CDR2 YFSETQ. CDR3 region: CASSRGQGGYEQYF. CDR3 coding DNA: TGCGCCAGCAGCCGGGGACAGGGGGGCTACGAGCAGTACTTC.

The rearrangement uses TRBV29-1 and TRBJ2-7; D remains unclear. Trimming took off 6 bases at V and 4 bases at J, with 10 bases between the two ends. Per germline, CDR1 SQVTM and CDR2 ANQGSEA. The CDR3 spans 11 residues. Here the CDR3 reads CSVMVAYEQYF. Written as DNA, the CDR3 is TGCAGCGTCATGGTGGCATACGAGCAGTACTTC.

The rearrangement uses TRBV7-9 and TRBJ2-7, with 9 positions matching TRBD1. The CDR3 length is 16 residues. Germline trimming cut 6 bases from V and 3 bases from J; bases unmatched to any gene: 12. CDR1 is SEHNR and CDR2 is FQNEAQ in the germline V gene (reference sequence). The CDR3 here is CASSRRTGGDSYEQYF. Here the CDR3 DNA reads TGTGCCAGCAGTCGTCGTACAGGGGGCGACAGCTACGAGCAGTACTTC.